Shown below are 5 T cell receptor beta chains from a single sample sequenced in a study of blood T cell repertoires in COVID-19 (dated by TCRdb to the early 2020s). Libraries were prepared through the immunoSEQ multiplex PCR assay. Entries here come from immuneACCESS through TCRdb and include only in-frame sequences with V and J called. Some clones fail to appear in such tables; in the studies checked, an unresolved V gene covers under half of the shortfall, and the cause of the remainder is unknown. A total of 100,000 to 150,000 clones appear in this sample, about 89% of them only once. The ten largest clones add up to 4.3% of the sample. The sample consisted of peripheral blood. These receptors were taken from a man aged 60 to 75 with COVID-19, enrolled during active disease.

This chain links TRBV12-3 or TRBV12-4 with TRBJ1-2; possibly TRBD1 for D (5 bases). The CDR3 is 13 residues long. Trimming removed 6 bases at V and 4 bases at J, with 12 bases between. The DNA of the CDR3 is TGTGCCAGCAGCCCCGGGAGGGGCTATGGCTACACCTTC. This codes for CASSPGRGYGYTF.

The chain is built from TRBV12-5 and TRBJ2-1, with 9 bases identical to TRBD1. This CDR3 contains 15 residues. The V gene's germline CDR1 is LGHNT and CDR2 FRNRAP. V gave up 0 bases and J gave up 7 bases; unmatched junction bases: 4. CDR3 residues: CASGLVTGGFNEQFF. CDR3 nucleotides: TGTGCTAGTGGTTTGGTTACAGGGGGCTTTAATGAGCAGTTCTTC. The entire variable domain, with the rest obtained from reference TRBV12-5 and TRBJ2-1, is as follows: DARVTQTPRHKVTEMGQEVTMRCQPILGHNTVFWYRQTMMQGLELLAYFRNRAPLDDSGMPKDRFSAEMPDATLATLKIQPSEPRDSAVYFCASGLVTGGFNEQFFGPGTRLTVL.

The V and J genes are TRBV6-2 or TRBV6-3 and TRBJ2-5; weak D call: TRBD2 (5 bases). V gave up 7 bases and J gave up 5 bases, with 20 bases separating them. This CDR3 has 15 amino acids. In germline, CDR1 is MNHEY, CDR2 SVGEGT. The DNA for the CDR3 is TGTGCCAGCACCCCACATCAGGCTAGCCCCGAGACCCAGTACTTC. Protein: CASTPHQASPETQYF.

The rearrangement links TRBV11-3 to TRBJ2-1; D not resolved. Germline lookup yields CDR1 SGHNT and CDR2 YENEEA. This CDR3 has 16 amino acids. Between the trimmed V and J ends, which lost 3 bases and 0 bases, there was a span of 12 bases. In nucleotides, the CDR3 is TGTGCCAGCAGCTTCGGTACTGCGGTCTCCTACAATGAGCAGTTCTTC. As protein: CASSFGTAVSYNEQFF.

The chain links TRBV30 to TRBJ1-2, with TRBD1 identical over 9 bases. Germline V gene sequence: CDR1 GTSNPN, CDR2 SVGIG (reference sequence). The CDR3 runs 13 residues. Germline trimming cut 5 bases from V and 7 bases from J; bases unmatched to any gene: 8. The DNA of the CDR3 is TGTGCCTGGGTGGACAGGGGTATGGGTGGCTACACCTTC. Encoded protein: CAWVDRGMGGYTF.